This TCR beta chain appears in the sequencing data of a study of blood T cell repertoires in COVID-19. Study-wide background: Acute and convalescent COVID-19 samples came from the United States, Italy and Spain. Sources were T cells, B-cell-depleted T cells, or PBMCs; the material itself was cDNA or gDNA.

Per germline, CDR1 KGHSH and CDR2 LQKENI. Trimming stripped 3 bases from V and 1 base from J, with 9 bases between. This CDR3 has 15 residues. Authors' processing steps: Reference gene primer amplification in the assay estimated nucleated cell counts. Sequencing used immunoSEQ multiplex PCR; TCRdb keeps in-frame clones, though not all of them. The DNA gave D and trimming, while V, J and clone size come from that table. Of 95,000 to 120,000 clones listed, about 85% are singletons. This chain links TRBV18 with TRBJ2-2, with D possibly being TRBD1 (6 bases). The material sequenced was peripheral blood. This TCR was recovered from a man aged 40-55 years with acute or convalescent COVID-19. The CDR3 spells CASSPTGQNTGELFF. The CDR3 coding sequence is TGTGCCAGCTCACCGACAGGACAGAACACCGGGGAGCTGTTTTTT.